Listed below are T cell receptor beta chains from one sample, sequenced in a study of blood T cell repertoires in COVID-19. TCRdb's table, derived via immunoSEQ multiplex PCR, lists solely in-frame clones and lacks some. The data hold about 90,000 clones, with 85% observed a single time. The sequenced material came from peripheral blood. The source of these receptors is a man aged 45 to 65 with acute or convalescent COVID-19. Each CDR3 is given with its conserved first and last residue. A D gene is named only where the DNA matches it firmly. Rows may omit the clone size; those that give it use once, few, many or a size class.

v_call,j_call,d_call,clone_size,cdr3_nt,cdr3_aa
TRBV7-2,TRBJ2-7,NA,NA,TGTGCCAGCAGCTTAGGGAGGGGCTACGAGCAGTACTTC,CASSLGRGYEQYF
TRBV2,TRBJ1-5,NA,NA,TGTGCCAGCAGTGTACTGCCCTACAATCAGCCCCAGCATTTT,CASSVLPYNQPQHF
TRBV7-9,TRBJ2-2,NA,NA,TGTGCCAGCAGCAAAAGACTAGTGGGCGGGGAGCTGTTTTTT,CASSKRLVGGELFF
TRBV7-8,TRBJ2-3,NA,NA,TGTGCCAGCAGCTTGAGCGGCACAGATACGCAGTATTTT,CASSLSGTDTQYF
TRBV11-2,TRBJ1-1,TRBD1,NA,TGTGCCAGCAGCTTAGATCTGGGTCGGACAGGAGCTTTCTTT,CASSLDLGRTGAFF
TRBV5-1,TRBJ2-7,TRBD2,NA,TGCGCCAGCAGTAGCGGGGGTATACTCTCCTACGAGCAGTACTTC,CASSSGGILSYEQYF
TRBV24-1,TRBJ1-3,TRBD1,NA,TGTGCCACCAGTGAATCCGGGACAGGGCCCGGAAACACCATATATTTT,CATSESGTGPGNTIYF
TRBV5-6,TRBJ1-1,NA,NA,TGTGCCAGCAGCTTGTCGGACAGAGACACTGAAGCTTTCTTT,CASSLSDRDTEAFF
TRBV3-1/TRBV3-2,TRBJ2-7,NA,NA,TGTGCCAGCAGCCAGGCCGGACAGCCCTCCTACGAGCAGTACTTC,CASSQAGQPSYEQYF
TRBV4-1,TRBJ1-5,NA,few,TGCGCCAGCAGCCAATTTAATCAGGGAGGGGGCAATCAGCCCCAGCATTTT,CASSQFNQGGGNQPQHF
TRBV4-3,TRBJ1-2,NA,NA,TGCGCCAGCAGCCAAGATCCAGGTAACCTCTATGGCTACACCTTC,CASSQDPGNLYGYTF
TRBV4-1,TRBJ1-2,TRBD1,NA,TGCGCCAGCAGCCAAGACAGGACAGGGGGTGTAGGCTACACCTTC,CASSQDRTGGVGYTF
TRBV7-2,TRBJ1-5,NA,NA,TGTGCCAGCAGCTTGAAAGGCGGGGGAGGGGATCAGCCCCAGCATTTT,CASSLKGGGGDQPQHF
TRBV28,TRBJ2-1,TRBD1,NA,TGTGCCAGCAGTCCCTTGGGACAGGGTGTGGTCAATGAGCAGTTCTTC,CASSPLGQGVVNEQFF
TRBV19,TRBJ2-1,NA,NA,TGTGCCAGTAGTATAACGGGGAGCTCCTACAATGAGCAGTTCTTC,CASSITGSSYNEQFF
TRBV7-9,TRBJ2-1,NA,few,TGTGCCAGCAGTGGGGTGGTTGGGTGGACACCAAGAGACAATGAGCAGTTCTTC,CASSGVVGWTPRDNEQFF
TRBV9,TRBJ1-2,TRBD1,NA,TGTGCCAGCAGCCCGTCGACAGGGCTCACCTATGGCTACACCTTC,CASSPSTGLTYGYTF
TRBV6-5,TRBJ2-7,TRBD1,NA,TGTGCCAGCAGTTACTCCGGACAGGGATGGGAGTACTTC,CASSYSGQGWEYF
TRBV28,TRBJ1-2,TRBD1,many,TGTGCCAGCAGTTTTCCTACAGGGGGCCGTGGCTACACCTTC,CASSFPTGGRGYTF
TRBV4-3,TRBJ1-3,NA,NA,TGCGCCAGCAGCCAAGCTTCAGGTACCTCTGGAAACACCATATATTTT,CASSQASGTSGNTIYF
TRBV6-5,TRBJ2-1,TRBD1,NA,TGTGCCAGCAGTTACACCGGGACAGTGGATGAGCAGTTCTTC,CASSYTGTVDEQFF
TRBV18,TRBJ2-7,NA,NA,TGTGCCAGCTCACCACGGCTAGACGACGAGCAGTACTTC,CASSPRLDDEQYF
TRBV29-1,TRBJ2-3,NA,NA,TGCAGCGTTGACGCAGGGTTGTCAGATACGCAGTATTTT,CSVDAGLSDTQYF
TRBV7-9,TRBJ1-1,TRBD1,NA,TGTGCCAGCAGCTTATGGGACAGGGAGAGCACTGAAGCTTTCTTT,CASSLWDRESTEAFF
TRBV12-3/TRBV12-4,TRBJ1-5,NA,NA,TGTGCCAGCAGCCCCGGGGAAAATCAGCCCCAGCATTTT,CASSPGENQPQHF
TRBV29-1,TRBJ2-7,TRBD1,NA,TGCAGCGTGGAATTAGACAGGGAGACCGAGCAGTACTTC,CSVELDRETEQYF
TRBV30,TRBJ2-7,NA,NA,TGTGCCTGGAACCGACAGCATGTCTACGAGCAGTACTTC,CAWNRQHVYEQYF
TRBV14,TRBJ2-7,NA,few,TGTGCCAGCAGCTTACAGGGTGACAACGAGCAGTACTTC,CASSLQGDNEQYF
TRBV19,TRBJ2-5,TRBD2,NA,TGTGCCAGTAGTCCGCTAGCGGGAGAAGAGACCCAGTACTTC,CASSPLAGEETQYF
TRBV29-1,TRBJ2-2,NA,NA,TGCAGCGTTTTCAGTCCTCAGGGGGGGGAGCTGTTTTTT,CSVFSPQGGELFF
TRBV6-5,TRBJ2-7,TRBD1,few,TGTGCCAGCAGCTCCCCGCGGACAGGGAGTATCGAGTACTTC,CASSSPRTGSIEYF
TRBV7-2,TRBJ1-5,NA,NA,TGTGCCAGCAGCTTAGGGGGGGGGAACGGGCAGCCCCAGCATTTT,CASSLGGGNGQPQHF
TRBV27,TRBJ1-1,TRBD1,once,TGTGCCAGCAGTTCGGGACAGGTGGGGTTCACTGAAGCTTTCTTT,CASSSGQVGFTEAFF
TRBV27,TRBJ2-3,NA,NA,TGTGCCAGCAGACTCCCCAGCACAGATACGCAGTATTTT,CASRLPSTDTQYF
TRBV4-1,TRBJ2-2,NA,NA,TGCGCCAGCAGCCAAGCCAGGGCGAACACCGGGGAGCTGTTTTTT,CASSQARANTGELFF
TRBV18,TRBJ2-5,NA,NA,TGTGCCAGCTCCAGGGGAAACCAAGAGACCCAGTACTTC,CASSRGNQETQYF
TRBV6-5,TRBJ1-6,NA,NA,TGTGCCAGCACCAAGAGCCGAACTGATTCACCCCTCCACTTT,CASTKSRTDSPLHF
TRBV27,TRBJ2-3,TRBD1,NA,TGTGCCAGCAGTCACAGGGGAGCTAGCACAGATACGCAGTATTTT,CASSHRGASTDTQYF
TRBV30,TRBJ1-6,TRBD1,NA,TGTGCCTGGAGTGTACGGGGACAGGGGGTTTCACCCCTCCACTTT,CAWSVRGQGVSPLHF
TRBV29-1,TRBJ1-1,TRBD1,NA,TGCAGCGTTGAAGACAGGGGGCAGTATGCTTTCTTT,CSVEDRGQYAFF
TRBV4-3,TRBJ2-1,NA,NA,TGCGCCAGCAGCCAAGATCGTGCGGCGAGCTCCTACAATGAGCAGTTCTTC,CASSQDRAASSYNEQFF
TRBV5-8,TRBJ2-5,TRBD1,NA,TGTGCCAGCAGCTTGGGATCCGGGACAGGGATCCAAGAGACCCAGTACTTC,CASSLGSGTGIQETQYF
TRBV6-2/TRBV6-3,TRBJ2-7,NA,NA,TGTGCCAGCAGTTCCTCTCCGGGGACTGAGCACCACGAGCAGTACTTC,CASSSSPGTEHHEQYF
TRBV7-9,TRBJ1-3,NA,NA,TGTGCCAGCAGCCCAACCCTCCTAGCTGGAAACACCATATATTTT,CASSPTLLAGNTIYF
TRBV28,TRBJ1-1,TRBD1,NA,TGTGCCAGCAGTTTCACAGGGGCGGTACTGAACACTGAAGCTTTCTTT,CASSFTGAVLNTEAFF
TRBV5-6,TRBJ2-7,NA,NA,TGTGCCAGCAGCTCGGACACCTACGAGCAGTACTTC,CASSSDTYEQYF
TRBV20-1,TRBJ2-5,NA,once,TGCAGTGCCCGAGGAGGGGAGACCCAGTACTTC,CSARGGETQYF
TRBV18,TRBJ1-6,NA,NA,TGTGCCAGCTCACCTGCTTCCAGGGTGGATTCACCCCTCCACTTT,CASSPASRVDSPLHF
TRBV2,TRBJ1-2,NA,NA,TGTGCCAGCAGCCTGACAGAGACCTATGGCTACACCTTC,CASSLTETYGYTF
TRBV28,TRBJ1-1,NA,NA,TGTGCCAGCAGTTTAGGGGGAGGACGGGACACTGAAGCTTTCTTT,CASSLGGGRDTEAFF
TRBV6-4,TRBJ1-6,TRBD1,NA,TGTGCCAGCAGTGACTCGACAGGGGGCAATTCACCCCTCCACTTT,CASSDSTGGNSPLHF
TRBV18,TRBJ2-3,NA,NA,TGTGCCAGCTCACCGCTGGGGGGTTCTAGCACAGATACGCAGTATTTT,CASSPLGGSSTDTQYF
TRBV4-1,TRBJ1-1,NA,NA,TGCGCCAGCAGCCAAGATCTATACACTGAAGCTTTCTTT,CASSQDLYTEAFF
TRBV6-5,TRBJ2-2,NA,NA,TGTGCCAGCAGTCCGACAGTCGAGAACACCGGGGAGCTGTTTTTT,CASSPTVENTGELFF
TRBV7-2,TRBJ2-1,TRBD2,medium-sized,TGTGCCAGCAGCTTAGGACTAGCGGGGGGCAATGAGCAGTTCTTC,CASSLGLAGGNEQFF
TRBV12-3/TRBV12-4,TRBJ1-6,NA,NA,TGTGCCAGTGCCGGGGGGTACTCACCCCTCCACTTT,CASAGGYSPLHF
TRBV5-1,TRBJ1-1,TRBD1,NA,TGCGCCAGCAGCCCCCCCCGGGGACAGGGAACGAACACTGAAGCTTTCTTT,CASSPPRGQGTNTEAFF
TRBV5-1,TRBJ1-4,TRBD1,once,TGCGCCAGCAGCTTGGAAGGACAGGGCGATGAAAAACTGTTTTTT,CASSLEGQGDEKLFF
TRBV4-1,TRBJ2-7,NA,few,TGCGCCAGCAGCCAAGGACCGGGTAACTACGAGCAGTACTTC,CASSQGPGNYEQYF